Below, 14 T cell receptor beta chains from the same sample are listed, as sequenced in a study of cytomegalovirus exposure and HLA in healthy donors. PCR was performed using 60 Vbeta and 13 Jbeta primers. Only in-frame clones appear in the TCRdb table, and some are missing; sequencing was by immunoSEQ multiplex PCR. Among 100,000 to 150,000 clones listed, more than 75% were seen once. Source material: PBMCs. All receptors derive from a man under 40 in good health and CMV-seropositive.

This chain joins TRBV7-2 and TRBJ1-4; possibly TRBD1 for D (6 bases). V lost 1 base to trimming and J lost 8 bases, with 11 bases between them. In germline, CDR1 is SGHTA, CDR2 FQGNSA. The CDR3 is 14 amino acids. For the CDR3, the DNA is TGTGCCAGCAGCTTAGACAGGGCAGGCGAAAAACTGTTTTTT. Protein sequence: CASSLDRAGEKLFF.

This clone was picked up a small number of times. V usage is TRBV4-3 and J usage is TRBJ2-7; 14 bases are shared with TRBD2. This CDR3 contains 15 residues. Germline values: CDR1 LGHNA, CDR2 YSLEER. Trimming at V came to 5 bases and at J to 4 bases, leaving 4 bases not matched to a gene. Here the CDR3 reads CASSSGLAGAYEQYF. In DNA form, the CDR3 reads TGCGCCAGCAGCTCGGGACTAGCGGGAGCTTACGAGCAGTACTTC.

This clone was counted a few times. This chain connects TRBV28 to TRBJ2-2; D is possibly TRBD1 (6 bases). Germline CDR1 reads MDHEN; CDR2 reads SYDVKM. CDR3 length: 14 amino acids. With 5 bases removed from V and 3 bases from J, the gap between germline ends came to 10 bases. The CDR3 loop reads CASSPTGDTGELFF. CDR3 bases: TGTGCCAGCAGTCCGACAGGAGACACCGGGGAGCTGTTTTTT.

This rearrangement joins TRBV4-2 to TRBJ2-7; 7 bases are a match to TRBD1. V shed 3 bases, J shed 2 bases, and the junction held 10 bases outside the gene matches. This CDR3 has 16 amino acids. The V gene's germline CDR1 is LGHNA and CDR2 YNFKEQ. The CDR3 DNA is TGTGCCAGCAGCCAGGCCCTGGACAGGCTCGCCTACGAGCAGTACTTC. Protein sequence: CASSQALDRLAYEQYF.

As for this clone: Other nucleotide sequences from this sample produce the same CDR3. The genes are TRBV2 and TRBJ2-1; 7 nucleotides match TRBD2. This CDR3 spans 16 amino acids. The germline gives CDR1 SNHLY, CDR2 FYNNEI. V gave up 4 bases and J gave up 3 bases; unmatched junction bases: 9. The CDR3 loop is CASSGETSSYYNEQFF. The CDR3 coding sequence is TGTGCCAGCAGTGGAGAGACTAGCAGCTACTACAATGAGCAGTTCTTC.

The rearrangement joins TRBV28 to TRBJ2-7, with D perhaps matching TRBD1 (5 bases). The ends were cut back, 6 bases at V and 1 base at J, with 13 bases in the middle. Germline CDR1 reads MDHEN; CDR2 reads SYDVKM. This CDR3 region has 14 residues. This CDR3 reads CASRPDSPSYEQYF. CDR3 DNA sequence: TGTGCCAGCAGACCAGACAGTCCATCCTACGAGCAGTACTTC. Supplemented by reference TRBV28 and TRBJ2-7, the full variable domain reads DVKVTQSSRYLVKRTGEKVFLECVQDMDHENMFWYRQDPGLGLRLIYFSYDVKMKEKGDIPEGYSVSREKKERFSLILESASTNQTSMYLCASRPDSPSYEQYFGPGTRLTVT.

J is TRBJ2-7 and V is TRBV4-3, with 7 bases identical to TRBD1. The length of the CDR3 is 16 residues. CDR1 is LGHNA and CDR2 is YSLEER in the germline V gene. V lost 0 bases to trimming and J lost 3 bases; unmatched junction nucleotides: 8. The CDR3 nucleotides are TGCGCCAGCAGCCAAGACTCTGGGACAGCCTTCTACGAGCAGTACTTC. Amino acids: CASSQDSGTAFYEQYF.

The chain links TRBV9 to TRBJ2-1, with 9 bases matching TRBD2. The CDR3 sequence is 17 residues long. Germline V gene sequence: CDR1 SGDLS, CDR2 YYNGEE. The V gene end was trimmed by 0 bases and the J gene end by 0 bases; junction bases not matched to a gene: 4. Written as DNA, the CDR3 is TGTGCCAGCAGCGTAGCGACTAGCGGAAGCTCCTACAATGAGCAGTTCTTC. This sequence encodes CASSVATSGSSYNEQFF.

CDR3 in DNA: TGCGCCAGCAGCTTGGAAGCGTCTGGCTACACCTTC. It encodes CASSLEASGYTF. The V gene is TRBV5-1, the J gene TRBJ1-2; D not certain. Germline values: CDR1 SGHRS, CDR2 YFSETQ. Trimming shortened V by 0 bases and J by 7 bases, and 7 bases separated the two germline ends. The CDR3 consists of 12 residues.

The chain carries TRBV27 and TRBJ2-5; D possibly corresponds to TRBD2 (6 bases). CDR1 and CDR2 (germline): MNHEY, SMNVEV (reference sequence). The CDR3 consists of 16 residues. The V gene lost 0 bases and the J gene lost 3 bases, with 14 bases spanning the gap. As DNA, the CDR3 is TGTGCCAGCAGTTTATCTAGCGGCTTTCGGAAAGAGACCCAGTACTTC. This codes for CASSLSSGFRKETQYF.

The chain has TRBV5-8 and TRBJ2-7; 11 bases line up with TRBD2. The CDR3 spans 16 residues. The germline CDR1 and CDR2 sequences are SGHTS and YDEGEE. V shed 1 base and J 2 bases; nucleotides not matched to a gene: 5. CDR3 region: CASSLTSGRVTYEQYF. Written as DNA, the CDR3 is TGTGCCAGCAGCTTGACTAGCGGGAGAGTTACCTACGAGCAGTACTTC.

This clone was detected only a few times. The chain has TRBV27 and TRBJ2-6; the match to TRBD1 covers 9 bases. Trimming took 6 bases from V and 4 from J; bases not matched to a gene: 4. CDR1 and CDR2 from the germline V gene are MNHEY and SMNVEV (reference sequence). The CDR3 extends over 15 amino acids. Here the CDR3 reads CASRQGAWGANVLTF. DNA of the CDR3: TGTGCCAGCAGACAGGGGGCGTGGGGGGCCAACGTCCTGACTTTC.

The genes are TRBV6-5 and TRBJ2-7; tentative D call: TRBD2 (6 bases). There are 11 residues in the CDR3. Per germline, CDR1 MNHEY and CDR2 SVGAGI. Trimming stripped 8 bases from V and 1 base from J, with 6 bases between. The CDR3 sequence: CASGRSYEQYF. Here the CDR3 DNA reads TGTGCCAGCGGGAGGTCCTACGAGCAGTACTTC.

The DNA of the CDR3 is TGTGCCAGCAGTCCCACTACAGAGACCCAGTACTTC. This sequence encodes CASSPTTETQYF. The chain employs TRBV28 and TRBJ2-5, with unresolved D. Deletions cut 5 bases from V and 4 bases from J, with 8 bases between. The CDR3 totals 12 residues. CDR1 and CDR2 from the germline V gene are MDHEN and SYDVKM.